Detailed here is one TCR beta chain. The data were obtained in a study of control samples from healthy donors and cancer patients. The table came from immunoSEQ multiplex PCR; TCRdb's copy has only in-frame clones and leaves some out. The data show about 45,000 clones, with roughly 90% seen just once and around a fifth held by the top ten. The germline CDR1 and CDR2 sequences are LGHDT and YNNKEL (reference sequence). This CDR3 has 21 amino acids. Trimming removed 4 bases from V and 0 bases from J; junction bases left unmatched: 14. This clonotype was sampled from a woman aged 40 to 49 with head and neck cancer. The sequencing sample was made of PBMCs. The chain combines TRBV3-1 (or the pseudogene TRBV3-2) with TRBJ2-3; 15 bases line up with TRBD2. This CDR3 reads CASSRDPPGTSGGSSTDTQYF. As DNA, the CDR3 is TGTGCCAGCAGCCGTGATCCCCCCGGGACTAGCGGGGGGTCTAGCACAGATACGCAGTATTTT.